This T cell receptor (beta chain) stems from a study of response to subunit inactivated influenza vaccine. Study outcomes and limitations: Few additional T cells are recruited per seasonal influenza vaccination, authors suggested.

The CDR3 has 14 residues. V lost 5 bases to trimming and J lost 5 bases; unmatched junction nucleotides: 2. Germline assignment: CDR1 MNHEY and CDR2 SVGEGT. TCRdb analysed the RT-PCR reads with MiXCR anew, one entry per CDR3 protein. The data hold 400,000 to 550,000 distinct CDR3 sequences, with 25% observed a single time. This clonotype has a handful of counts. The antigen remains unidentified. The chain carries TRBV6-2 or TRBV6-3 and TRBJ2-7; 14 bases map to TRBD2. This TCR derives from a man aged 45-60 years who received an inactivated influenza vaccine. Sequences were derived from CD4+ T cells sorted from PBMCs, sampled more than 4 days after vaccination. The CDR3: CASSRTSGRNEQYF. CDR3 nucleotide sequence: TGTGCCAGCAGTCGGACTAGCGGGAGGAACGAGCAGTACTTC.